This TCR beta chain was found in a study of metastatic and nonmetastatic thyroid tumors. Overall study context: Malignant thyroid and benign thyroid patients provided blood and tumor or nodule tissue whose repertoires were compared.

The study's findings and limits: In both blood and tumor samples, TCR beta diversity was reported significantly higher for malignant than benign nodules.

Authors' analysis steps: To classify distant metastasis in papillary thyroid cancer, a model was built from CDR3 differences across clinicopathological groups. TCRdb reprocessed the PCR reads using MiXCR. For this entry, the V and J calls and clone size follow TCRdb and not the study's own pipeline. The repertoire includes around 52,000 clones, 25% to 30% of them detected once, and less than 20% sits in the top ten. There were no patients who had received any treatment before thyroid surgery. With regard to this clone: Its antigen is still unknown.

The sequencing input was blood. This receptor was obtained from a female donor with papillary thyroid cancer or a benign thyroid nodule (not recorded which). Some clones in this sample may be carry-over from other donors' samples.

The CDR3 sequence is CATSDRTGGFGYTF. The CDR3 DNA is TGTGCCACCAGTGATAGAACAGGGGGCTTTGGCTACACCTTC. J is TRBJ1-2 and V is TRBV24-1; 9 positions match TRBD1. The length of the CDR3 is 14 residues. V lost 3 bases to trimming and J lost 7 bases; unmatched junction nucleotides: 5. Germline CDR1 is KGHDR and CDR2 is SFDVKD.